This T cell receptor (beta chain) was profiled in a study of cytomegalovirus exposure and HLA in healthy donors. With 2 bases clipped from V and 2 bases from J, the junction kept 6 bases outside the gene matches. CDR1 and CDR2 from the germline V gene are SQVTM and ANQGSEA. The CDR3 contains 15 residues. PCR amplification relied on 60 Vbeta primers (plus 13 Jbeta primers). The assay was immunoSEQ multiplex PCR, and TCRdb's table has in-frame clones only and misses some. The sample has roughly 110,000 clones; roughly 80% are singletons. The source material was PBMCs. This receptor was taken from a female donor in good health and CMV-seronegative. The chain combines TRBV29-1 with TRBJ2-7; 10 nucleotides line up with TRBD2. For the CDR3, the DNA is TGCAGCGTTGAATTTTTGCTAGCGGGGGCCTACGAGCAGTACTTC. Residues: CSVEFLLAGAYEQYF.